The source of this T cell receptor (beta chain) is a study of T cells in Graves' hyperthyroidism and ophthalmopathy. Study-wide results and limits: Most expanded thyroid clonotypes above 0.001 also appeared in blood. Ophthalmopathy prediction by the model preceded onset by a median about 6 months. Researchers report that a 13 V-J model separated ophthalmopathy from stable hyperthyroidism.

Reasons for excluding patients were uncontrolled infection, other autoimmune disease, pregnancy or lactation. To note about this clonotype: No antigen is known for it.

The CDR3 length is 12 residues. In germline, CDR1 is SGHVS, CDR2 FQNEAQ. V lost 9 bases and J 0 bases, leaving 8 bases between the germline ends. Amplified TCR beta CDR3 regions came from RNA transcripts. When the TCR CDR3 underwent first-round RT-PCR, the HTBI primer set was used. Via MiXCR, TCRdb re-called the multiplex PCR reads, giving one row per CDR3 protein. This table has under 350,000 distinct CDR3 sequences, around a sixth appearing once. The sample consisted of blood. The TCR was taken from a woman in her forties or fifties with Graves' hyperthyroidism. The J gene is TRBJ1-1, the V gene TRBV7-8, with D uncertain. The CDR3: CASSMVNTEAFF. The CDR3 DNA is TGTGCCAGTTCGATGGTGAACACTGAAGCTTTCTTT.